This section outlines one T cell receptor beta chain sequence together with its context. This clonotype is judged medium-sized (0.01 to 0.1%). No antigen is known for it. Base qualities are missing; no much larger clone stands one base away. Since the library was made to target alpha chains, this beta chain is a stray read and its abundance is not meaningful. These data are taken from a study of spatial heterogeneity in lung cancer (dated by TCRdb to between 2019 and 2020). Describing the broader study: Beta-chain transcripts were consistently detected in greater numbers than alpha-chain transcripts, which likely reflects a higher abundance of beta-chain transcripts. In the raw uncorrected reads, each unique combination of TCR and UMI appeared more than ten times on average. At surgery, both alpha and beta chains were TCR-sequenced in 200 to 250 tumor regions, fewer than 65 matched nontumor lung samples and 56 PBMC samples. TCR transcript counts in tumor regions correlated strongly with a T cell transcriptional module score from matched bulk RNA-seq. In non-small cell lung cancer, the study quantitatively compared TCR alpha and beta repertoires across several tumor regions, matched nontumor lung, and blood. The study linked features of the TCR repertoire to counts of nonsynonymous mutations, which were determined by whole-exome sequencing of tumor tissue. Overall study results and their limits: The number of expanded intratumoral alpha and beta TCRs correlated with the tumor nonsynonymous mutation count. Confirming at a functional level the hypothesis that regional TCRs recognize regional mutations was considered to require additional single-cell paired TCR alpha and beta sequencing. The count of ubiquitous expanded TCRs correlated with the count of ubiquitous nonsynonymous mutations, and the count of regional expanded TCRs correlated with the count of regional nonsynonymous mutations. TCR-seq was estimated to cover only approximately 6.6% of tumor T cells for alpha chains and 12% to 15% for beta chains.

The junction shows trimming of 6 bases on V and 4 bases on J, and the gene matches do not reach 8 bases of it. From the cysteine up to the phenylalanine, the CDR3 has a length of 16 residues. Only CDR3 DNA is held: 48 bases, read in frame from base 1. The germline V gene specifies MNHEY as CDR1 and SVGAGI as CDR2. Libraries were constructed by 5' RACE. The sequencer was a NextSeq 500. In the TCR library protocol, a unique molecular identifier was attached to each TCR cDNA molecule so that PCR and sequencing errors could be corrected. Concerning the study's data processing: Decombinator tools were used for TCR identification, UMI-based error correction and CDR3 extraction. Expanded TCRs were defined as those above a frequency of 2 per 1,000, corresponding to the top 1% of the tumor frequency distribution. Expanded tumor TCRs statistically deemed absent (corrected P<0.05) from at least one tumor region were classed as regional, and all other expanded tumor TCRs were classed as ubiquitous. Renyi diversity was computed with the R vegan package after each repertoire had been subsampled 100 times to 5,000 TCRs. To build CDR3 similarity networks, amino acid triplet string-kernel similarity was used, and CDR3s were connected when their pairwise similarity was above 0.82. TCRdb handled the public reads itself, with Q25 trimming in fastp and clone calling in MiXCR, and kept productive beta chains. CDR3 protein duplicates are merged, each entry listing the most common genes and DNA. TCRdb, rather than the study authors, made the V and J calls. The sample table lists several thousand distinct CDR3 sequences, around an eighth of them with a count of one. The ten most abundant clones make up about a fifth of the sample.

The meaning of the sample's time point label: sample taken at primary tumor resection. Samples were obtained from around 72 patients with early-stage, untreated non-small cell lung cancer from the lung TRACERx cohort. For TCR sequencing, whole RNA was extracted from tumor and nontumor lung tissue, or from cryopreserved PBMC samples, and no cell sorting was done. Only patients for whom sufficient RNA was available from at least two tumor regions were selected for TCR sequencing. Before selection, tumor and adjacent nontumor lung specimens were reviewed by a lung pathologist. The sequencing used lung tumor tissue, collected at surgery. The receptor was isolated from a male donor with early-stage non-small cell lung cancer. Recombination joined TRBV6-5 with TRBJ2-1; 11 central nucleotides agree with TRBD2. The CDR3 here reads CASRALAGGGYNEQFF. The DNA reads as follows: TGTGCCAGCAGGGCCCTAGCGGGAGGAGGATACAATGAGCAGTTCTTC.